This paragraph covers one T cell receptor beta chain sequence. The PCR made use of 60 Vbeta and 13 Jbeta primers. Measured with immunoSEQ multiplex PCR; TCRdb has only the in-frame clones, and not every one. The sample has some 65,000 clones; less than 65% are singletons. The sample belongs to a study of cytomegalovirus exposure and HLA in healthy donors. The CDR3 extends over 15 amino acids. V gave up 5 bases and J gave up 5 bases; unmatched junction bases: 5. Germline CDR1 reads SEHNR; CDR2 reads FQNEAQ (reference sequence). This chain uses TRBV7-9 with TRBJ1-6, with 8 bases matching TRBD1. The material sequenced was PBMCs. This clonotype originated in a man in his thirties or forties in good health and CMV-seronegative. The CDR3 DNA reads TGTGCCAGCAGCGCTGTACAGGGGGATAATTCACCCCTCCACTTT. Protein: CASSAVQGDNSPLHF.